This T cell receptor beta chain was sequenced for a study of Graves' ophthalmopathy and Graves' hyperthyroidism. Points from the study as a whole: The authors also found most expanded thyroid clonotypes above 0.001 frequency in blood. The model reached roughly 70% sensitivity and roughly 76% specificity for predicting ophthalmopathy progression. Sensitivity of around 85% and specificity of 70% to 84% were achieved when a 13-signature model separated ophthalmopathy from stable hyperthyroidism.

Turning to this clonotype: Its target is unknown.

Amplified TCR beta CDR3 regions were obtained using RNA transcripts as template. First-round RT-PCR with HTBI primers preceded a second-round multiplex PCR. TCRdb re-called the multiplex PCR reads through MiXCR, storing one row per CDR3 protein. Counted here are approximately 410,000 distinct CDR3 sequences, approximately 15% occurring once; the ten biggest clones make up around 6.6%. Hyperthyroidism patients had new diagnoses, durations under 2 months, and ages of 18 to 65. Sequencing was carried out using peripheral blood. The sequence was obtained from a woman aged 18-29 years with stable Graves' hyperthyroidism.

The chain's CDR3 is CSAREGQGHWPQHF. CDR3 DNA: TGCAGTGCTAGAGAGGGACAGGGGCATTGGCCCCAGCATTTT. V and J are TRBV20-1 and TRBJ1-5, with 10 bases that match TRBD1. CDR3 length: 14 residues. Germline lookup yields CDR1 DFQATT and CDR2 SNEGSKA (reference sequence). The V gene end was trimmed by 0 bases and the J gene end by 9 bases; junction bases not matched to a gene: 5.